The present T cell receptor (beta chain) was sequenced within a study of blood T cell repertoires in COVID-19. Per germline, CDR1 MDHEN and CDR2 SYDVKM. The CDR3 has 17 amino acids. Trimming took 6 bases from V and 5 from J; bases not matched to a gene: 13. Study processing details: By means of reference gene primer amplification, nucleated cell counts were estimated. This table comes from immunoSEQ multiplex PCR, and its TCRdb copy is limited to in-frame clones, with some not included. That table supplies the V and J calls and clone size; D and trimming were determined from the DNA. The sample has tens of thousands of clones, roughly 79% seen once; the top ten hold 20% to 25%. The Seattle patients joined while their infection was active and were tracked longitudinally afterward.

The sequence was obtained from a woman of 80 years or more with COVID-19, enrolled during active disease. The chain recombines TRBV28 with TRBJ2-2; 9 positions agree with TRBD2. The sample taken for sequencing was peripheral blood. The CDR3 is CASRREGRIAFTGELFF. The DNA of the CDR3 is TGTGCCAGCAGGCGGGAGGGCCGGATAGCCTTTACCGGGGAGCTGTTTTTT.